Here is one TCR beta chain with its context. V trimming: 7 bases; J trimming: 0 bases; junction bases outside the gene matches: 9. Per germline, CDR1 MDHEN and CDR2 SYDVKM. CDR3 length: 17 residues. These data come from a study of cytomegalovirus exposure and HLA in healthy donors. Study-level background: Of several hundred genotyped donors, 81% grouped in the Caucasian-associated ancestry cluster.

Primers: 60 Vbeta forward and 13 Jbeta reverse. Here immunoSEQ multiplex PCR was the method, and the copy in TCRdb shows in-frame clones only, minus some. The table includes 95,000 to 150,000 clones, approximately 70% detected once. The chain carries TRBV28 and TRBJ2-6, with 7 bases lining up with TRBD1. Sequencing input: PBMCs. The clonotype comes from a man aged 55-75 years in good health and CMV-seropositive. The CDR3 loop reads CASTPGRGISGANVLTF. DNA for the CDR3: TGTGCCAGCACCCCGGGCAGGGGGATCTCTGGGGCCAACGTCCTGACTTTC.